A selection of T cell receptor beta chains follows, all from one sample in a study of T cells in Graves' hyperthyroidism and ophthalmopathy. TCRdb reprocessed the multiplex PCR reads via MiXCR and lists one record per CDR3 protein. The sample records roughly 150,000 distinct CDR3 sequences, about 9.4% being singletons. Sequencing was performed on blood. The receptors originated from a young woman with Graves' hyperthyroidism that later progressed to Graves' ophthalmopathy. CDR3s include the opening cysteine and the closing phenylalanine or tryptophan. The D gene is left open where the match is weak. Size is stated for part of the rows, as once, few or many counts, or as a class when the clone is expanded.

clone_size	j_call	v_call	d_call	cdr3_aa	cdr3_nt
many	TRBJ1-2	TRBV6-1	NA	CASSESDIYGYTF	TGTGCCAGCAGTGAATCGGACATTTATGGCTACACCTTC
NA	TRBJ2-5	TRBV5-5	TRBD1	CASSVRQGQETQYF	TGTGCCAGCAGCGTACGACAGGGACAAGAGACCCAGTACTTC
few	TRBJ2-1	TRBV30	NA	CAWSVLRSGVSSYNEQFF	TGTGCCTGGAGTGTACTTAGATCAGGAGTGTCGTCCTACAATGAGCAGTTCTTC
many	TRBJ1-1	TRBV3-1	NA	CASSQETVMNTEAFF	TGTGCCAGCAGCCAAGAAACAGTGATGAACACTGAAGCTTTCTTT
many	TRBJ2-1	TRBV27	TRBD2	CASSFLSGSHNEQFF	TGTGCCAGCAGTTTCCTTAGCGGGAGCCACAATGAGCAGTTCTTC
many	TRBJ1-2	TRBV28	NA	CASRPQGPYGYTF	TGTGCCAGCAGGCCACAGGGCCCCTATGGCTACACCTTC
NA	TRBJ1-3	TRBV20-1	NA	CSATGPGNTIYF	TGCAGTGCTACTGGGCCCGGAAACACCATATATTTT
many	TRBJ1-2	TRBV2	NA	CASNRGNYGYTF	TGTGCCAGCAATCGGGGTAACTATGGCTACACCTTC
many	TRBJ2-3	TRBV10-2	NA	CASTTDPSTDTQYF	TGCGCCAGCACTACGGACCCAAGCACAGATACGCAGTATTTT
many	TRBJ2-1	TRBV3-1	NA	CASSQGTNYNEQFF	TGTGCCAGCAGCCAAGGGACGAATTACAATGAGCAGTTCTTC
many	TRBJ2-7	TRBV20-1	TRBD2	CSARLTSGTYEQYF	TGCAGTGCTAGACTGACTAGCGGAACCTACGAGCAGTACTTC